This passage covers 8 T cell receptor beta chains from one sample sequenced in a study of identical twins. TCRdb passed the 5' RACE reads through MiXCR, listing each CDR3 protein once. The data contain under 800,000 distinct CDR3 sequences, roughly 20% of them seen just once; the ten biggest clones take up 4% to 5.5%. Another study also made use of these data, one on T cells expressing NK-cell markers.

The sequencing input was PBMCs. The source is a woman in her late teens or twenties in good health.

This clonotype came up a few times. The CDR3 region is CASSLVGPPPETQYF. CDR3 coding DNA: TGTGCCAGCAGCTTAGTGGGTCCCCCGCCGGAGACCCAGTACTTC. V is TRBV7-2 and J is TRBJ2-5; no clear D. Trimming took off 1 base at V and 5 bases at J, with 14 bases between the two ends. The germline V gene has CDR1 SGHTA and CDR2 FQGNSA. CDR3 length: 15 residues.

V usage is TRBV29-1 and J usage is TRBJ2-2; D gene unclear. Germline assignment: CDR1 SQVTM and CDR2 ANQGSEA. The CDR3 contains 11 residues. V was cut by 7 bases and J by 3 bases, with 6 bases left in between. CDR3 nucleotides: TGCAGCGGACAAGACACCGGGGAGCTGTTTTTT. Amino acid sequence: CSGQDTGELFF.

The CDR3 nucleotides read TGTGCCAGCAAGCGAGGGGCCGGGCCTGGGGCCAACGTCCTGACTTTC. This translates into CASKRGAGPGANVLTF. The V and J genes are TRBV6-2 or TRBV6-3 and TRBJ2-6, with D possibly being TRBD1 or TRBD2 (5 bases each). V lost 7 bases, J lost 2 bases, and 15 bases lay in between. Germline V lookup: CDR1 MNHEY, CDR2 SVGEGT. This CDR3 has 16 residues.

In this sample, this clonotype turned up many times. At one end the junction does not follow the germline gene, possibly because of a read error. This rearrangement joins TRBV5-1 to TRBJ1-4, with D unresolved. The CDR3 runs to 14 residues. From germline, CDR1 is SGHRS and CDR2 YFSETQ. CDR3 loop: CASSLKTTNEKLFF. As DNA, the CDR3 is TGCGCCAGCAGCTTGAAGACAACGAATGAAAAACTGTTTTTT. The full variable domain, rest sourced from reference TRBV5-1 and TRBJ1-4, is KAGVTQTPRYLIKTRGQQVTLSCSPISGHRSVSWYQQTPGQGLQFLFEYFSETQRNKGNFPGRFSGRQFSNSRSEMNVSTLELGDSALYLCASSLKTTNEKLFFGSGTQLSVL.

The rearrangement links TRBV20-1 to TRBJ2-3, with 10 bases fitting TRBD2. V gave up 1 base and J gave up 2 bases; unmatched junction bases: 3. The CDR3 has 15 amino acids. Germline assignment: CDR1 DFQATT and CDR2 SNEGSKA (reference sequence). For the CDR3, the DNA is TGCAGTGCTAGAGGCGGACTAGCGGCCACAGATACGCAGTATTTT. Encoded protein: CSARGGLAATDTQYF.

This clonotype turned up a few times. V is TRBV6-1 and J is TRBJ2-4; possibly TRBD2 for D (7 bases). V was clipped by 3 bases and J by 2 bases, with 8 bases between them. The CDR3 has 14 residues. Germline assignment: CDR1 MNHNS and CDR2 SASEGT. CDR3 loop: CASSERGPKNIQYF. In DNA, the CDR3 is TGTGCCAGCAGTGAGCGGGGGCCCAAAAACATTCAGTACTTC.

This clonotype was observed a handful of times. The V call is TRBV5-6, the J call TRBJ2-5; D possibly corresponds to TRBD2 (6 bases). The CDR3 is 14 amino acids. Germline V gene sequence: CDR1 SGHDT, CDR2 YYEEEE. V was clipped by 0 bases and J by 5 bases, with 11 bases between them. The chain's CDR3 is CASSLVRDWETQYF. The CDR3 DNA follows: TGTGCCAGCAGCTTGGTGCGGGATTGGGAGACCCAGTACTTC.

This chain links TRBV7-6 with TRBJ1-1, with D perhaps matching TRBD1 (5 bases). This CDR3 is built from 15 residues. CDR1 and CDR2 (germline): SGHVS, FNYEAQ. V was trimmed by 4 bases and J by 4 bases, leaving 16 bases between them. The CDR3 protein is CASSSGRGRLTEAFF. The CDR3 DNA is TGTGCCAGCAGCTCCGGGCGGGGCAGGCTCACTGAAGCTTTCTTT.